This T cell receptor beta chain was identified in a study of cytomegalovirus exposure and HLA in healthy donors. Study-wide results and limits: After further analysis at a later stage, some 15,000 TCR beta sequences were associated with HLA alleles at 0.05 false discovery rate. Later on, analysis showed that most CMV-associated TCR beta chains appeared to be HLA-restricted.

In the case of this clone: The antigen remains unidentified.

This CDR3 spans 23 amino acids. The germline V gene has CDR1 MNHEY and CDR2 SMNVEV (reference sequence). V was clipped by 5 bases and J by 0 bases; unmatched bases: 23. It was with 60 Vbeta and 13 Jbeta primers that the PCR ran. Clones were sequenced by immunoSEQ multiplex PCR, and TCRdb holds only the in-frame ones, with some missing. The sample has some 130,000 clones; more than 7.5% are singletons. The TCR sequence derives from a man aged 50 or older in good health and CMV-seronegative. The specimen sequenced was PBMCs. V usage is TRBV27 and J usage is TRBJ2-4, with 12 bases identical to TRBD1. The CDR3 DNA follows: TGTGCCAGCAGTAGCTCTCCGGGACAGGGGGCAGGTCGTGAGGGCCAAGCCAAAAACATTCAGTACTTC. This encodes CASSSSPGQGAGREGQAKNIQYF.